The rows below give T cell receptor beta chains drawn from one sample of a study of beta chain features in type 1 diabetes. Generated by immunoSEQ multiplex PCR, the TCRdb table keeps only in-frame clones and is missing some. The data contain about 240,000 clones, 27% of them singletons. Sequences were obtained from central memory CD4+ T cells from blood. The receptor source for this set is a young man in good health. The CDR3 runs from the conserved cysteine through the conserved F or W.

TRBV6-1	TRBJ1-5	CASRDSFPQPQHF
TRBV25-1	TRBJ2-1	CASSEYGGSSYNEQFF
TRBV20-1	TRBJ2-7	CSVGGLYEQYF
TRBV9	TRBJ2-7	CASSPPSGMGEQYF
TRBV11-2	TRBJ2-1	CASSLASVAYNEQFF
TRBV4-1	TRBJ1-6	CASSPLPGRNNNSPLHF
TRBV9	TRBJ2-2	CASSPRDSREGELFF
TRBV14	TRBJ2-5	CASSQDRWDGETQYF
TRBV30	TRBJ2-7	CARATRDGEQYF
TRBV2	TRBJ2-5	CASSRLGTGKETQYF
TRBV29-1	TRBJ2-5	CSVLTSGSVETQYF
TRBV9	TRBJ2-5	CASSPRDGQETQYF
TRBV30	TRBJ1-5	CAWSPRGGGYQPQHF
TRBV5-1	TRBJ2-2	CASSLVTTIGELFF
TRBV28	TRBJ2-7	CASSNELGYEQYF
TRBV9	TRBJ1-1	CASSHDIVNTEAFF
TRBV28	TRBJ2-5	CASRVGLGGETQYF
TRBV6-5	TRBJ2-3	CASSLPGGGGDTQYF